The following is a TCR beta chain sequence with its context. This sample is drawn from a study of shared clonotypes between healthy human individuals. The ends lost 2 bases at V and 7 bases at J; junction bases unmatched: 12. The V gene's germline CDR1 is ENHRY and CDR2 SYGVKD. The CDR3 has 16 residues. Clones were sequenced by immunoSEQ multiplex PCR, and TCRdb holds only the in-frame ones, with some missing. The repertoire holds over 800,000 clones, with over 90% as singletons. The naive CD8 population came from CD45RO-negative cells selected for CCR7, without terminally differentiated effector memory CD45RA+ cells.

This TCR was recovered from a man aged 25-45 years in good health. The sequenced sample consisted of naive CD8+ T cells sorted from blood. This sequence joins TRBV10-3 and TRBJ2-3, with 7 nucleotides matching TRBD1. Written as DNA, the CDR3 is TGTGCCATCAGTGAGACCCTCCAGGACAGGATGAATACGCAGTATTTT. This gives the protein CAISETLQDRMNTQYF.